The clone carrying this T cell receptor beta chain was counted a few times. The antigen is undetermined. The 5'RACE template-switching step produced TCR cDNA and added a universal primer site and UMIs. TCRdb ran MiXCR on the 5' RACE reads and lists one entry per CDR3 protein. The sample yields a few hundred thousand distinct CDR3 sequences, about a sixth seen once. Trimming cost V 10 bases and J 4 bases, with 19 bases left between them. Germline assignment: CDR1 MDHEN and CDR2 SYDVKM. The CDR3 is 14 residues long. This record belongs to a study of T cells after yellow fever vaccination. The study's findings and limits: Weaker, the secondary response peaked sooner, at day 5 versus 15. Just a small share of clonotypes turned up in the CD4 compartment as well as the CD8 compartment. Most clones from primary vaccination were detected again post-booster (just under 97% CD4, about 85% CD8).

Source: PBMCs, taken 5 to 6 days after the first yellow fever vaccination. The receptor was derived from a man aged 18 to 30 who received the YFV17D yellow fever vaccine. The rearrangement joins TRBV28 to TRBJ1-2, with D possibly TRBD1 on 5 matching bases. The CDR3 spells CAIRDGGGAYGYTF. For the CDR3, the DNA is TGTGCCATCAGGGATGGGGGAGGGGCCTATGGCTACACCTTC.